These 27 T cell receptor beta chains came from one sample sequenced in a study of T cell repertoires in cytomegalovirus infection (dated 2019 in TCRdb). The sequencer was an Illumina HiSeq 1500. In TCRdb, the public reads were trimmed at Q25 with fastp and aligned with MiXCR, with productive beta chains retained. Every distinct CDR3 protein forms one entry, paired with its most common genes and DNA. The sample contains 250,000 to 300,000 distinct CDR3 sequences, about a sixth of them found a single time. The ten largest make up less than 60% of the sample. Sequenced sample: CD8+ T cells from PBMCs. All receptors come from a human donor in good health (CMV status not recorded). Some clones in this sample may be carry-over from other donors' samples.

The genes are TRBV28 and TRBJ1-2; 10 bases match TRBD1. The germline CDR1 and CDR2 sequences are MDHEN and SYDVKM. The J segment lost 4 bases and the V segment lost 8 bases, leaving 13 bases of the junction unmatched. The CDR3 sequence is 16 residues long. Here the CDR3 DNA reads TGTGCCAGCCGTCCATTGGTCCGGGACAGGGGCTATGGCTACACCTTC. This gives the protein CASRPLVRDRGYGYTF.

The genes are TRBV12-3 or TRBV12-4 and TRBJ2-3, with a tentative D call TRBD2 (6 bases). The germline V and J ends were trimmed by 5 bases and 2 bases, with 17 bases remaining between them. The CDR3 is 16 residues long. CDR3 sequence reads: CASSIGTLIHTDTQYF. The CDR3, as DNA: TGTGCCAGCAGTATCGGGACTCTAATCCACACAGATACGCAGTATTTT.

In this sample, this clonotype turned up many times. This chain joins TRBV7-6 and TRBJ1-4; D may be TRBD1 (5 bases). CDR1 and CDR2 (germline): SGHVS, FNYEAQ. Trimming took 2 bases from V and 4 from J, leaving 14 bases between them. This CDR3 has 16 residues. The CDR3 is CASSLLEYGGNEKLFF. CDR3 nucleotide sequence: TGTGCCAGCAGCTTATTGGAATACGGGGGTAATGAAAAACTGTTTTTT.

This clonotype was seen at least ten times. The CDR3 protein is CASSLSGGGDTQYF. In DNA, the CDR3 is TGTGCCAGCAGCTTATCAGGGGGAGGAGATACGCAGTATTTT. This sequence joins TRBV7-6 and TRBJ2-3, with D perhaps TRBD1 (7 bases). The V end lost 2 bases, the J end lost 5 bases, and 11 bases lay between the germline ends. This CDR3 comprises 14 residues. Looked up from germline, CDR1 is SGHVS and CDR2 is FNYEAQ.

The chain couples TRBV9 to TRBJ1-1; D remains ambiguous. The V gene lost 10 bases and the J gene lost 4 bases, with 17 bases spanning the gap. The V gene's germline CDR1 is SGDLS and CDR2 YYNGEE. There are 13 residues in the CDR3. CDR3 in DNA: TGTGCCTCCTCGCGGGCGGGAGGCACTGAAGCTTTCTTT. Its protein is CASSRAGGTEAFF.

In nucleotides, the CDR3 is TGTGCCAGCAGCCGAGGGGACCTCACGGAGGAGCAGTTCTTC. It yields the protein CASSRGDLTEEQFF. The chain couples TRBV6-2 or TRBV6-3 to TRBJ2-1; perhaps D is TRBD1 or TRBD2 (5 bases each). V lost 6 bases to trimming and J lost 10 bases, with 19 bases between them. The CDR3 totals 14 residues. Germline V gene sequence: CDR1 MNHEY, CDR2 SVGEGT.

The rearrangement joins TRBV28 to TRBJ1-6; possible D gene TRBD1, 5 bases. The CDR3 extends over 13 amino acids. The germline V gene encodes CDR1 MDHEN and CDR2 SYDVKM. Trimming removed 9 bases at V and 7 bases at J, with 13 bases between. The CDR3 spells CASRLGGNSPLHF. CDR3 bases: TGTGCCAGTCGGTTGGGGGGGAATTCACCCCTCCACTTT.

The gene calls are TRBV9 and TRBJ2-1; 11 bases fit TRBD2. V was clipped by 0 bases and J by 7 bases; unmatched bases: 6. Germline CDR1 reads SGDLS; CDR2 reads YYNGEE. This CDR3 spans 16 amino acids. CDR3 DNA: TGTGCCAGCAGCGTAGGTAGCGGGGGGGCCCGAAATGAGCAGTTCTTC. Protein: CASSVGSGGARNEQFF.

Note on this clonotype: Just one base apart from a much larger clone, this may be a read error. The chain employs TRBV7-9 and TRBJ2-2, with a possible D match to TRBD2 (5 bases). The CDR3 runs to 18 residues. Germline-derived CDR1 and CDR2 are SEHNR and FQNEAQ (reference sequence). V was trimmed by 6 bases and J by 1 base, leaving 21 bases between them. CDR3 in amino acids: CASSSQDYLNVNTGELFF. DNA for the CDR3: TGTGCCAGCAGTTCACAAGACTACTTAAACGTGAACACCGGGGAGCTGTTTTTT.

This clonotype was picked up many times. The rearrangement uses TRBV7-2 and TRBJ1-1; maybe TRBD1 (5 bases). Per the germline V gene, CDR1 is SGHTA and CDR2 is FQGNSA. CDR3 size: 14 residues. Trimming stripped 5 bases from V and 5 bases from J, with 15 bases between. This CDR3 reads CASSNEGFGTEAFF. For the CDR3, the DNA is TGTGCCAGCAGCAACGAGGGGTTTGGGACTGAAGCTTTCTTT.

This clonotype was observed at least ten times. The chain has TRBV7-2 and TRBJ2-7, with 10 bases lining up with TRBD2. This CDR3 is 15 amino acids long. The germline V gene encodes CDR1 SGHTA and CDR2 FQGNSA. V gave up 6 bases and J gave up 3 bases; unmatched junction bases: 8. The DNA for the CDR3 is TGTGCCAGCAGTGTTAGCGGGGGGACTAACTACGAGCAGTACTTC. It translates to CASSVSGGTNYEQYF.

This clonotype was seen a handful of times. J is TRBJ2-7 and V is TRBV20-1; possibly TRBD2 for D (7 bases). With 7 bases removed from V and 6 bases from J, the gap between germline ends came to 19 bases. The length of the CDR3 is 13 residues. Germline V gives CDR1 DFQATT, CDR2 SNEGSKA (reference sequence). CDR3 coding DNA: TGCAGTGTTTCGGGGGGCTGGGTAAGCGAGCAGTACTTC. It specifies CSVSGGWVSEQYF.

This clonotype showed up many times. The chain joins TRBV14 to TRBJ1-1; 8 bases are shared with TRBD1. V shed 4 bases, J shed 5 bases, and the junction held 9 bases outside the gene matches. The germline gives CDR1 SGHDN, CDR2 FVKESK. The CDR3 is made up of 15 amino acids. The DNA for the CDR3 is TGTGCCAGCAGCCTTAGGACAGGGACCAGGACTGAAGCTTTCTTT. It translates to CASSLRTGTRTEAFF.

The DNA of the CDR3 is TGTGCCAGCCTGGGGACAGGGGGCCTGGATGAGCAGTTCTTC. Its protein product is CASLGTGGLDEQFF. The chain uses TRBV2 and TRBJ2-1; 12 positions match TRBD1. Germline V gives CDR1 SNHLY, CDR2 FYNNEI. The CDR3 length is 14 residues. Germline trimming cut 8 bases from V and 8 bases from J; bases unmatched to any gene: 7.

Ten or more counts support this clonotype. The chain couples TRBV7-6 to TRBJ1-2; a possible D gene is TRBD1 (5 bases). Germline CDR1 SGHVS, CDR2 FNYEAQ. The CDR3 runs 14 residues. Trimming took off 0 bases at V and 4 bases at J, with 9 bases between the two ends. The DNA for the CDR3 is TGTGCCAGCAGCTTAGCCAGGGAAGGCTATGGCTACACCTTC. Encoded protein: CASSLAREGYGYTF. The full variable domain, its missing parts supplied by reference TRBV7-6 and TRBJ1-2, is GAGVSQSPRYKVTKRGQDVALRCDPISGHVSLYWYRQALGQGPEFLTYFNYEAQQDKSGLPNDRFSAERPEGSISTLTIQRTEQRDSAMYRCASSLAREGYGYTFGSGTRLTVV.

In this sample, this clonotype turned up a few times. The V gene is TRBV5-6, the J gene TRBJ1-2; no clear D gene. The CDR3 contains 17 residues. CDR1 is SGHDT and CDR2 is YYEEEE in the germline V gene. Trimming cost V 3 bases and J 4 bases, with 22 bases left between them. CDR3 DNA: TGTGCCAGCAGCTCTGACCGGGAGGTCCTCCGAAGCTATGGCTACACCTTC. This codes for CASSSDREVLRSYGYTF.

This chain connects TRBV20-1 to TRBJ1-2; no clear D. CDR1 is DFQATT, CDR2 SNEGSKA, per germline (reference sequence). V lost 0 bases to trimming and J lost 7 bases, with 9 bases between them. There are 12 residues in the CDR3. The CDR3 protein is CSARDPGFGYTF. CDR3 sequence (DNA): TGCAGTGCTAGAGATCCGGGGTTTGGCTACACCTTC.

J is TRBJ2-1 and V is TRBV5-6, with 8 bases aligning to TRBD2. Germline V gives CDR1 SGHDT, CDR2 YYEEEE. The CDR3 has 15 amino acids. V was pared by 3 bases and J by 4 bases, with 6 bases of the junction left unmatched. The CDR3 DNA reads TGTGCCAGCAGCTCCGGGGGGGCCCTTTACAATGAGCAGTTCTTC. Its protein product is CASSSGGALYNEQFF.

This clonotype was counted a few times. The chain recombines TRBV6-6 with TRBJ1-2; 9 nucleotides agree with TRBD1. The CDR3 is made up of 15 amino acids. After removal of 6 bases from V and 4 bases from J, the junction contained 9 bases not matched to a gene. Germline V CDR1 and CDR2: MNHNY, SVGAGI (reference sequence). The DNA for the CDR3 is TGTGCCAGCAGCCCTTGGGACAGGGACCCCTATGGCTACACCTTC. This codes for CASSPWDRDPYGYTF.

This clonotype was picked up many times. The chain recombines TRBV11-1 with TRBJ2-7; TRBD1 matches 7 bases. The CDR3 totals 13 residues. Unmatched junction bases numbered 10, after V lost 1 base and J lost 13 bases. The germline V gene encodes CDR1 SGHAT and CDR2 FQDESV (reference sequence). The CDR3 DNA reads as TGTGCCAGCAGCTTAGGGCCCGGGACAGAAGAATACTTC. Its protein product is CASSLGPGTEEYF.

The chain recombines TRBV25-1 with TRBJ1-2; TRBD1 might be the D (5 bases). CDR3 length: 11 amino acids. Germline CDR1 MGHDK, CDR2 SYGVNS. V shed 4 bases and J shed 8 bases, with 8 bases lying between them. Written as DNA, the CDR3 is TGTGCCAGCAGTGTCTCAGGGGGCTACACCTTC. Its protein is CASSVSGGYTF.

In its sample, this clonotype was seen a few times. The chain uses TRBV4-2 and TRBJ2-3; 12 positions agree with TRBD2. The CDR3 length is 16 residues. From germline, CDR1 is LGHNA and CDR2 YNFKEQ. V trimming: 3 bases; J trimming: 8 bases; junction bases outside the gene matches: 9. CDR3 in DNA: TGTGCCAGCAGCCAGACCGGGACTAGCGGGCTCGGTACGCAGTATTTT. Its protein product is CASSQTGTSGLGTQYF.

The DNA of the CDR3 is TGCAGCACAACGGGGGGGGCCTACAATGAGCAGTTCTTC. It encodes CSTTGGAYNEQFF. The rearrangement links TRBV29-1 to TRBJ2-1, with TRBD2 identical over 8 bases. The CDR3 loop spans 13 amino acids. Losses at the gene ends were 8 bases for V and 2 bases for J; bases not matched to a gene: 5. CDR1 and CDR2 (germline): SQVTM, ANQGSEA.

There are many counts of this clonotype. The chain recombines TRBV11-3 with TRBJ2-2; unclear D gene. Looked up from germline, CDR1 is SGHNT and CDR2 is YENEEA. This CDR3 has 13 amino acids. The V end was cut by 2 bases, the J end by 3 bases, with 4 bases between. CDR3 loop: CASSLPDTGELFF. Written as DNA, the CDR3 is TGTGCCAGCAGCTTACCGGACACCGGGGAGCTGTTTTTT.

This clonotype occurred a few times. The chain is built from TRBV28 and TRBJ2-5, with unresolved D. Germline CDR1 reads MDHEN; CDR2 reads SYDVKM. Trimming left V 4 bases short and J 5 bases short, with 11 bases between. The CDR3 is made up of 13 amino acids. The CDR3 DNA reads as TGTGCCAGCAGTTCCTTCCCTACGGAGACCCAGTACTTC. Protein: CASSSFPTETQYF.

This clonotype appeared a few times. The genes are TRBV6-1 and TRBJ2-5; D not resolved. Germline CDR1 is MNHNS and CDR2 is SASEGT. V lost 3 bases and J 0 bases, leaving 14 bases between the germline ends. The CDR3 has 16 residues. The CDR3, as DNA: TGTGCCAGCAGTGACATATCCCAGGAATACCAAGAGACCCAGTACTTC. Translated: CASSDISQEYQETQYF.

This clonotype was observed many times. The rearrangement uses TRBV7-9 and TRBJ2-1, with 13 bases matching TRBD2. J was trimmed by 0 bases and V by 1 base; bases with no gene match: 9. Per germline, CDR1 SEHNR and CDR2 FQNEAQ (reference sequence). The CDR3 loop spans 20 amino acids. The CDR3 loop is CASSLDRGLAGAYSYNEQFF. CDR3 DNA sequence: TGTGCCAGCAGCTTAGACCGCGGACTAGCGGGGGCTTACTCCTACAATGAGCAGTTCTTC.